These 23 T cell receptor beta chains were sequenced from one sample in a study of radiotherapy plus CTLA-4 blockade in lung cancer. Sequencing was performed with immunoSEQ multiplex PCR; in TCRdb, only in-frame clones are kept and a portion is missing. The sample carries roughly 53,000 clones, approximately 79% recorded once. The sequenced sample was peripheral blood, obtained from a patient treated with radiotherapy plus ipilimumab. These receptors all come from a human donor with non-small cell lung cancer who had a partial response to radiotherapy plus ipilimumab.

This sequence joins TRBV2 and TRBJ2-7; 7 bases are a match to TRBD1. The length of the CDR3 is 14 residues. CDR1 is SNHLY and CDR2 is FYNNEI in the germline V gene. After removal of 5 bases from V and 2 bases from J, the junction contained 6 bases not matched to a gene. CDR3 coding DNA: TGTGCCAGCAGTAGAAACGACAGGGCCTACGAGCAGTACTTC. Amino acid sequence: CASSRNDRAYEQYF.

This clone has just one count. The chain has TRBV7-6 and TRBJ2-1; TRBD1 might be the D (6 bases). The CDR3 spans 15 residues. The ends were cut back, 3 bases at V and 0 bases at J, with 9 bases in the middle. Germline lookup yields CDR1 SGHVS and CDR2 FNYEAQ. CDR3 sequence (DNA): TGTGCCAGCAGCTTTACAGGGAGCTCCTACAATGAGCAGTTCTTC. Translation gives CASSFTGSSYNEQFF.

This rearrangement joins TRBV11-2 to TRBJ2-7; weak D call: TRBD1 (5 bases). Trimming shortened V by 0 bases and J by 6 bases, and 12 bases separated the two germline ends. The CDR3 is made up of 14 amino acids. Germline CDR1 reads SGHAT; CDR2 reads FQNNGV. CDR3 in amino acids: CASSLDYRFREQYF. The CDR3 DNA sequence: TGTGCCAGCAGCTTAGACTACAGGTTTCGCGAGCAGTACTTC.

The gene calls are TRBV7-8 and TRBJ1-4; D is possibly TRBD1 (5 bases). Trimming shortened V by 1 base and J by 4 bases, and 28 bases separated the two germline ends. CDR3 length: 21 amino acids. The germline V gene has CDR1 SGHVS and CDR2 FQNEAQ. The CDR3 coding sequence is TGTGCCAGCAGCTTAGAAACTCCGGCGGCCAGGGTAGCAACAGTTAATGAAAAACTGTTTTTT. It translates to CASSLETPAARVATVNEKLFF.

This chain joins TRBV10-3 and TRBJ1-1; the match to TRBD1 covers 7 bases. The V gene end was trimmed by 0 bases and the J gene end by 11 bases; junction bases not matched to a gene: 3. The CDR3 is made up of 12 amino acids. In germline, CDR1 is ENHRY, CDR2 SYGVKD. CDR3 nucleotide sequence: TGTGCCATCAGTGAGTCGACAGGGCCGGCTTTCTTT. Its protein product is CAISESTGPAFF.

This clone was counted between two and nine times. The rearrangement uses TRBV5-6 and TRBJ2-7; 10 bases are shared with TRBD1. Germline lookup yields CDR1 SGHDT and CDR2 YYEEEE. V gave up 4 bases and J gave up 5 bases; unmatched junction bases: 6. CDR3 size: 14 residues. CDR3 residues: CASSAGQGLHEQYF. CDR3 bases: TGTGCCAGCAGCGCGGGACAGGGGCTCCACGAGCAGTACTTC.

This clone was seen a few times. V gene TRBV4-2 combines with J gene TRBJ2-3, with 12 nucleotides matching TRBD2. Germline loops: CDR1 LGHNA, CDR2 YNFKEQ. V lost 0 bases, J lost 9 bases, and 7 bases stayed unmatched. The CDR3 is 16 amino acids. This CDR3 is CASSQDWTSGVRTQYF. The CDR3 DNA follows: TGTGCCAGCAGCCAAGATTGGACTAGCGGGGTCCGAACGCAGTATTTT.

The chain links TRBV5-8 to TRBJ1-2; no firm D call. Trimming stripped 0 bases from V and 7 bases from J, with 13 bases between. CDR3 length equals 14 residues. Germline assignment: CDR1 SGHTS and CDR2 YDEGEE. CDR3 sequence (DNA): TGTGCCAGCAGCTTGGAACGGACTCGGACTGGCTACACCTTC. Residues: CASSLERTRTGYTF.

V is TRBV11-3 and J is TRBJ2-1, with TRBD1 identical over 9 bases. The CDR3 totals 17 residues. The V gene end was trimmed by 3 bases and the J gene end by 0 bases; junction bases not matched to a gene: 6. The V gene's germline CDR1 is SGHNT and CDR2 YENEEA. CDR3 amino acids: CASSFGQGKSSYNEQFF. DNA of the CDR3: TGTGCCAGCAGCTTCGGACAGGGGAAGAGCTCCTACAATGAGCAGTTCTTC.

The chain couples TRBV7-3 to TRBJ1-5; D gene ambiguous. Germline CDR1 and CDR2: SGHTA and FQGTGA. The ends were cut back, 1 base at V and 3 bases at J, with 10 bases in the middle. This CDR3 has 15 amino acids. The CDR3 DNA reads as TGTGCCAGCAGCTTAAACGGGGATCACAATCAGCCCCAGCATTTT. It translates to CASSLNGDHNQPQHF.

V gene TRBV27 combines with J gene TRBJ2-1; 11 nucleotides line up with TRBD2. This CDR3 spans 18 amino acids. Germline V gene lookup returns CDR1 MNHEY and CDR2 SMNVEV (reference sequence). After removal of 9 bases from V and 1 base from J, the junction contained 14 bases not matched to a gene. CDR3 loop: CASRSFSGGAVSYNEQFF. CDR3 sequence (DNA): TGTGCCAGTCGCTCGTTTAGCGGGGGGGCCGTGTCCTACAATGAGCAGTTCTTC.

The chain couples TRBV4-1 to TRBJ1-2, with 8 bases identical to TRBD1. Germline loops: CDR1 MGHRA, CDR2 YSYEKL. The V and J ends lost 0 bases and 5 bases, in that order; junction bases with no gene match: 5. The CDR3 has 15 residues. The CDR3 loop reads CASSQDRTGRYGYTF. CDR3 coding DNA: TGCGCCAGCAGCCAAGACCGGACAGGGCGGTATGGCTACACCTTC.

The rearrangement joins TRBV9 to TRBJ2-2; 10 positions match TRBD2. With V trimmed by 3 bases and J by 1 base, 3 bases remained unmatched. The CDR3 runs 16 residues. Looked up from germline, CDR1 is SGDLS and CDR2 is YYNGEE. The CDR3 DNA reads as TGTGCCAGCAGCGACTGGACTAGCGGGAACACCGGGGAGCTGTTTTTT. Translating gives CASSDWTSGNTGELFF.

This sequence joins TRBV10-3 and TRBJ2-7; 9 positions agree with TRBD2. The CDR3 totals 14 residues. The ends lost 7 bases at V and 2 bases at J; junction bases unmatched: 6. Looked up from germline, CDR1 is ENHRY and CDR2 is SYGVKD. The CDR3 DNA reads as TGTGCCATCACCCCGACTAGCGGCCCCTACGAGCAGTACTTC. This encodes CAITPTSGPYEQYF.

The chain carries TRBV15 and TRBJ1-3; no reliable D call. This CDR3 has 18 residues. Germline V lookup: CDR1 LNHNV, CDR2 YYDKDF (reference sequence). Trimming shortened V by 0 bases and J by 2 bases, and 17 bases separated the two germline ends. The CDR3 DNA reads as TGTGCCACCAGCAGAGATGGAACGGGGATGGGCGCTGGAAACACCATATATTTT. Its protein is CATSRDGTGMGAGNTIYF.

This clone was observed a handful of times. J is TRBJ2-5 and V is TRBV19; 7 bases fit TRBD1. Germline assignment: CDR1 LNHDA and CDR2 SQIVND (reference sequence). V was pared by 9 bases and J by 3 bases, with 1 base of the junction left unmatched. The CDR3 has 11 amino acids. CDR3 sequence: CASGQEETQYF. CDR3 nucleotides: TGTGCCAGCGGACAGGAAGAGACCCAGTACTTC.

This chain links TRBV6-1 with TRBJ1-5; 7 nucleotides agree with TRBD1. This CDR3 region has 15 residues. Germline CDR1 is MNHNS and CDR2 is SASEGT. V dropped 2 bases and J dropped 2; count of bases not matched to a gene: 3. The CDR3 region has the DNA TGTGCCAGCAGTGAACGACAGGGTGGCAATCAGCCCCAGCATTTT. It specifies CASSERQGGNQPQHF.

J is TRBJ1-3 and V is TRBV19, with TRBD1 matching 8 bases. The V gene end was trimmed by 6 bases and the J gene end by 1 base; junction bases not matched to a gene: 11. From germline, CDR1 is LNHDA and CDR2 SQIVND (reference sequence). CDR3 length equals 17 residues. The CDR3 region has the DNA TGTGCCAGTAGCCACCTCAGGGGGCTGAATTCTGGAAACACCATATATTTT. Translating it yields CASSHLRGLNSGNTIYF.

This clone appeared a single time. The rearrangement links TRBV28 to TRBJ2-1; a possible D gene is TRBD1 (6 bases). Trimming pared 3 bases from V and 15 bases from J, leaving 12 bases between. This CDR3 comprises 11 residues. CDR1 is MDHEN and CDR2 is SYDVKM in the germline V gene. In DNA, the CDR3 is TGTGCCAGCAGTTTGGACAGACGGACGTTCTTC. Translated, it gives CASSLDRRTFF.

The CDR3 loop is CASRDRVTYGYTF. The CDR3 region has the DNA TGCGCCAGCAGAGACAGGGTTACCTATGGCTACACCTTC. The rearrangement links TRBV10-1 to TRBJ1-2, with 7 nucleotides matching TRBD1. With V trimmed by 6 bases and J by 4 bases, 5 bases remained unmatched. There are 13 residues in the CDR3. Germline CDR1 WNHNN, CDR2 SYGVQD (reference sequence).

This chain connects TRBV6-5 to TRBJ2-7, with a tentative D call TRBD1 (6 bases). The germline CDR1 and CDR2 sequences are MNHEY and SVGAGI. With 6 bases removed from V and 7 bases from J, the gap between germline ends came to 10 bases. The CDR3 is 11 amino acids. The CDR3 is CASRDSREQYF. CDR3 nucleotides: TGTGCCAGCAGGGACAGCCGTGAGCAGTACTTC.

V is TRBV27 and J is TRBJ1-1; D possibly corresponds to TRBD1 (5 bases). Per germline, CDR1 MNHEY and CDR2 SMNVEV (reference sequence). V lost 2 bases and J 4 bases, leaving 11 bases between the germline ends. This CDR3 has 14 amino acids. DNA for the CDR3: TGTGCCAGCAGTTTAGTGGGGGGTATCACTGAAGCTTTCTTT. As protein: CASSLVGGITEAFF.

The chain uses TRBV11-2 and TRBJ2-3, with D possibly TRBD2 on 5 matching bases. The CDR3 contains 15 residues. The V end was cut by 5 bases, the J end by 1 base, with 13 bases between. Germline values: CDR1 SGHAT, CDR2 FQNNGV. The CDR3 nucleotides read TGTGCCAGCAGCCCCCTAACTAGGGGCACAGATACGCAGTATTTT. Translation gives CASSPLTRGTDTQYF.